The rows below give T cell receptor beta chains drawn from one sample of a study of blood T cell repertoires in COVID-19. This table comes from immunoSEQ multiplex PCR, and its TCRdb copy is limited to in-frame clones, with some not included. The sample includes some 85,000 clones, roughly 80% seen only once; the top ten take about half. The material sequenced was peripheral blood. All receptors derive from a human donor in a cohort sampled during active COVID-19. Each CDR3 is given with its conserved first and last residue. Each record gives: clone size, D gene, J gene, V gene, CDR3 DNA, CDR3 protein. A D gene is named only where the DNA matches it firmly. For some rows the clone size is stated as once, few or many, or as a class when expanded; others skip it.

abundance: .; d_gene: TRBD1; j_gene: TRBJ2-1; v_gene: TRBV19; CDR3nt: TGTGCCAGTAGTACCGGGACAGCAAGGTCCTACAATGAGCAGTTCTTC; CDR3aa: CASSTGTARSYNEQFF
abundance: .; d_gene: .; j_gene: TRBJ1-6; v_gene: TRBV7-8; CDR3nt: TGTGCCAGCAGCTTAGCGCCAACCAAGGGGGGGACTTCACCCCTCCACTTT; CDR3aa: CASSLAPTKGGTSPLHF
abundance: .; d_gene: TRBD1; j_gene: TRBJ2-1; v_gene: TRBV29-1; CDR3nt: TGCAGCGCGACCCCGGGACAGGGAGTTCGTGAGCAGTTCTTC; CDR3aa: CSATPGQGVREQFF
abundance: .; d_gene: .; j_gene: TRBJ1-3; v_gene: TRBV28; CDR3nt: TGTGCCAGCAGTCTACAGGCGGCGCGAGGAAACACCATATATTTT; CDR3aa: CASSLQAARGNTIYF
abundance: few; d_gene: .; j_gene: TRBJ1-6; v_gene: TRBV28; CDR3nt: TGTGCCAGCAGTTTCCTAGGCCCCATAGATTCACCCCTCCACTTT; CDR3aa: CASSFLGPIDSPLHF
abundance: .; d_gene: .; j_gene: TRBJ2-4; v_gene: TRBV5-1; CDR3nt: TGCGCCAGCAGCGAGGTCAGTCTAGCCAAAAACATTCAGTACTTC; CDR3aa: CASSEVSLAKNIQYF
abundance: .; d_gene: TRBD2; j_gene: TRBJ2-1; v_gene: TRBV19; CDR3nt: TGTGCCAGTAGTCCCGTTAGCGGGAGCTACAATGAGCAGTTCTTC; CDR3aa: CASSPVSGSYNEQFF
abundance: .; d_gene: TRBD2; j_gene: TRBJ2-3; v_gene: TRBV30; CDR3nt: TGTGCCTGGAGTGGGGGGGACTATAGCACAGATACGCAGTATTTT; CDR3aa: CAWSGGDYSTDTQYF
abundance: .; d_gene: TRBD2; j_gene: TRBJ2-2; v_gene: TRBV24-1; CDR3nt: TGTGCCACCAGTGATTTAACTAGCGGGAGCGCCGGGGAGCTGTTTTTT; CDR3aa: CATSDLTSGSAGELFF
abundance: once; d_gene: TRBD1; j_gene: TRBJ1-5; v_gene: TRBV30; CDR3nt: TGTGCCTGGAAGGGACAGAGCAATCAGCCCCAGCATTTT; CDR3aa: CAWKGQSNQPQHF
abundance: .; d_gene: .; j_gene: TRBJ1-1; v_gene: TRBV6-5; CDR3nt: TGTGCCAGCAGTTACTCGACCAACAGAAACACTGAAGCTTTCTTT; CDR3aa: CASSYSTNRNTEAFF
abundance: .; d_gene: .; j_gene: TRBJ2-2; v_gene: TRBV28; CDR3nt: TGTGCCAGCAGTTTATCGTACGGGGGTACCGGGGAGCTGTTTTTT; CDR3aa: CASSLSYGGTGELFF
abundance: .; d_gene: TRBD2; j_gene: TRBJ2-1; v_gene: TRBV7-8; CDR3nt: TGTGCCAGCAGCTTTCACAGATTAGCGGGAGGGCCGTTTCTGTTCTTC; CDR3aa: CASSFHRLAGGPFLFF
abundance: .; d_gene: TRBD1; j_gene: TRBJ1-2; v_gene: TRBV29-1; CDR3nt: TGCAGCGTGTCCCGGACAGGGGTGGAAGGCTACACCTTC; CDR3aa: CSVSRTGVEGYTF
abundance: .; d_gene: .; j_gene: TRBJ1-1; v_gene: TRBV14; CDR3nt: TGTGCCAGCAGCCAAGGCGGGAGGCCGAACACTGAAGCTTTCTTT; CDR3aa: CASSQGGRPNTEAFF
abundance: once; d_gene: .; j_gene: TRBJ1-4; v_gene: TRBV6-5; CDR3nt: TGTGCCAGCAGTTACTCTTCCCCGGGATCTCAGTTTTTT; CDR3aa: CASSYSSPGSQFF
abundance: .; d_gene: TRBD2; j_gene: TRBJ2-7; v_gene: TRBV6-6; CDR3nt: TGTGCCAGCAGCCCCACGGCTTCGGGGGGCGAGCAGTACTTC; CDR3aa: CASSPTASGGEQYF
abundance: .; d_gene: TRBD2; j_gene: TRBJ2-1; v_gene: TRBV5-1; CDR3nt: TGCGCCAGCAGCTTGGGATTGGCGGGAGACAATGAGCAGTTCTTC; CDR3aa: CASSLGLAGDNEQFF
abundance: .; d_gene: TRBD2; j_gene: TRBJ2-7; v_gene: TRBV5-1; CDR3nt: TGCGCCAGCAGCTCCCCGGGAGGCTACGAGCAGTACTTC; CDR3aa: CASSSPGGYEQYF
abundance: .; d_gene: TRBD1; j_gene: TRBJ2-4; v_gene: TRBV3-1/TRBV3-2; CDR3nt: TGTGCCAGCAGCCCCAGCCAGGGGGACATTCAGTACTTC; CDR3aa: CASSPSQGDIQYF
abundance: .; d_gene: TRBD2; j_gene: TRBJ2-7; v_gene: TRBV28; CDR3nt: TGTGCCAGCAGTCGCCCTATCGGGAGGACTTACGAGCAGTACTTC; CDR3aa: CASSRPIGRTYEQYF
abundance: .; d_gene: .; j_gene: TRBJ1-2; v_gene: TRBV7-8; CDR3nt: TGTGCCAGCAGCGCCAGTCTCGGAGGTTCCTTGGGCTACACCTTC; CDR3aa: CASSASLGGSLGYTF
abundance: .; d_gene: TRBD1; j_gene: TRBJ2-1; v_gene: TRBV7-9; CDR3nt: TGTGCCAGCAGCCCCGGACAGGGGGCGAATAATGAGCAGTTCTTC; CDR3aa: CASSPGQGANNEQFF
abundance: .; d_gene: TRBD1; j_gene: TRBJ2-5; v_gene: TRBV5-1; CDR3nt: TGCGCCAGCAGCACCGGGACAGGGGGCTGGGTAGAGACCCAGTACTTC; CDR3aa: CASSTGTGGWVETQYF
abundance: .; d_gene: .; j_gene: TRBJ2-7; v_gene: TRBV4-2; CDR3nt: TGTGCCAGCAGCCAAGAACACAGCGGCGCTGATCTCTACGAGCAGTACTTC; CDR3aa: CASSQEHSGADLYEQYF
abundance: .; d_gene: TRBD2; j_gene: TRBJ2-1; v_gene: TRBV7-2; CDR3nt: TGTGCCAGCCTAAAAGCTAGGACTAGCCACAATGAGCAGTTCTTC; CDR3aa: CASLKARTSHNEQFF
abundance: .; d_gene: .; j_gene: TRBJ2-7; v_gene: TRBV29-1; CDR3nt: TGCAGCGTTGCAGAGCGGGCCTCCTACGAGCAGTACTTC; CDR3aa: CSVAERASYEQYF
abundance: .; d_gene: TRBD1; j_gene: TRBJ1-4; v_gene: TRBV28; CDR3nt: TGTGCCAGCACGAGAGACAGGGGAAATGAAAAACTGTTTTTT; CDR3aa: CASTRDRGNEKLFF
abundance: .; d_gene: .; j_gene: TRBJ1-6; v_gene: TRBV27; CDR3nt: TGTGCCAGCAGTTTAGGGGGGTTAATAGGTTCACCCCTCCACTTT; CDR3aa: CASSLGGLIGSPLHF
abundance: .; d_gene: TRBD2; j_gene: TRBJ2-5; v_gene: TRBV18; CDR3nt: TGTGCCAGCTCACCTGTTTCTCCCGCGGGACTAGGCCCTCAAGAGACCCAGTACTTC; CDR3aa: CASSPVSPAGLGPQETQYF
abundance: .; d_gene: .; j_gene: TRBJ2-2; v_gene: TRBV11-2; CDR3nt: TGTGCCAGCAGCGGTCGACGGGCGGGCACCGGGGAGCTGTTTTTT; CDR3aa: CASSGRRAGTGELFF
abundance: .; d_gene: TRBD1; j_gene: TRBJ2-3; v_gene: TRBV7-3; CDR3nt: TGTGCCAGCAGCTTAACTGGGACAGGGCGTGCAGATACGCAGTATTTT; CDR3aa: CASSLTGTGRADTQYF
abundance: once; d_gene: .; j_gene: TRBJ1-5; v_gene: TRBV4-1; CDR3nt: TGCGCCAGCAGCCACGAGGTGAATCAGCCCCAGCATTTT; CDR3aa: CASSHEVNQPQHF
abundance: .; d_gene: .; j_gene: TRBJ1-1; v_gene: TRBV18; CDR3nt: TGTGCCAGCTCTCCCCGTGTCGGCGGCACTGAAGCTTTCTTT; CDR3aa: CASSPRVGGTEAFF
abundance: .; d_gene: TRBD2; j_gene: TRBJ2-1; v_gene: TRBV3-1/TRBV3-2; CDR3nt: TGTGCCAGCAGCCAGGCCGGGAGGACGGGTATGCAGTTCTTC; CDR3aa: CASSQAGRTGMQFF
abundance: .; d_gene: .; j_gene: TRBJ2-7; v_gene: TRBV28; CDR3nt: TGTGCCAGCGGGCAGGCTACGCTCGAGCAGTACTTC; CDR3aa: CASGQATLEQYF
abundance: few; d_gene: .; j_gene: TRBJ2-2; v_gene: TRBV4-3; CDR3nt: TGCGCCAGCAGCCAAGATCTTACTAGGTTGGGTGGGGAGCTGTTTTTT; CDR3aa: CASSQDLTRLGGELFF
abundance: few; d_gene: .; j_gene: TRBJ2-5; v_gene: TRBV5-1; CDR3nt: TGCGCCAGCAGCCTGAGAGGGACCCAGTACTTC; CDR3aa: CASSLRGTQYF
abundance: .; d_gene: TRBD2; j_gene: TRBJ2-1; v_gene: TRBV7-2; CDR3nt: TGTGCCAGCAGCTTAGCGTCGCGCGGGGGCTACAATGAGCAGTTCTTC; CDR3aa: CASSLASRGGYNEQFF
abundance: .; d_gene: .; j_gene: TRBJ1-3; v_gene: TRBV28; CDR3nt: TGTGCCAGCAGTGTACTGGGAGTCTCTGGAAACACCATATATTTT; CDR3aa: CASSVLGVSGNTIYF
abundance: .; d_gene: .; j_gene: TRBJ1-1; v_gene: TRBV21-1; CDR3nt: TGTGCCAGCAGCCCGACGTTCCGGGAAGGAACTGAAGCTTTCTTT; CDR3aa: CASSPTFREGTEAFF
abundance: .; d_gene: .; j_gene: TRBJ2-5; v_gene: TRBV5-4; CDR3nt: TGTGCCAGCAGCTTAGTTGGTAGCCTGCAAGAGACCCAGTACTTC; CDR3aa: CASSLVGSLQETQYF
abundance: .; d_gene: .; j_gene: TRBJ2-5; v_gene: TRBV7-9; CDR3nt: TGTGCCAGCGGTCTCCCGGGGAGTAAAGAGACCCAGTACTTC; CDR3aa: CASGLPGSKETQYF
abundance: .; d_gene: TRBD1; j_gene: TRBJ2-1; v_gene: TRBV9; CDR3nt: TGTGCCAGCAGCGTCGGGACAGGGTATGAGCAGTTCTTC; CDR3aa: CASSVGTGYEQFF
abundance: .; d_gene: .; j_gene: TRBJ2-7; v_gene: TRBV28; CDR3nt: TGTGCCAGCTCAACAGGGTTTGGTTCCGATTACGAGCAGTACTTC; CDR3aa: CASSTGFGSDYEQYF
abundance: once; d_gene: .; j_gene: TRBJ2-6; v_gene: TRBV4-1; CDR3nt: TGCGCCAGCAGCCAAGCTTTCGGGAGCTCTGGGGCCAACGTCCTGACTTTC; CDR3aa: CASSQAFGSSGANVLTF
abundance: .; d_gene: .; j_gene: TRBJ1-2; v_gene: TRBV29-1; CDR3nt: TGCAGCGTTGAAGTAGGGAGAGCTAACTATGGCTACACCTTC; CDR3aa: CSVEVGRANYGYTF
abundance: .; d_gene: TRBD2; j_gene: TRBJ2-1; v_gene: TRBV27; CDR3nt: TGTGCCAGCAGTTCACTCGCCGGGACTAGCGGGAAGGAGTTCTTC; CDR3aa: CASSSLAGTSGKEFF
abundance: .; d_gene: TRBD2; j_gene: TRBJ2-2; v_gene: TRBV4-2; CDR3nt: TGTGCCAGCAGCCAAGATAAGGGGACTACTTCCACCGGGGAGCTGTTTTTT; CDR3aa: CASSQDKGTTSTGELFF